This T cell receptor beta chain came from a study of PD-L1 blockade in urothelial cancer. Study-level background: Analyses were performed on blood at 3 weeks after treatment start (the second dose) and at 6 weeks.

Findings of the study overall: Below-median pretreatment blood TCR clonality predicted better survival. In blood at 3 weeks, tumor-associated clones expanded more among patients with durable benefit.

Synthetic templates analogous to TCR were spiked into all PCRs individually. Clones were read by immunoSEQ multiplex PCR, and TCRdb kept only the in-frame ones, dropping some. The sample has tens of thousands of clones; roughly four fifths are singletons. In regard to this clone: Antigen unknown.

Described time point: pretreatment peripheral blood. The clonotype comes from a man between 65 and 85 years old with urothelial cancer. The sample in question was PBMCs, obtained around atezolizumab (anti-PD-L1) treatment.

The CDR3 DNA reads TGTGCCTGGAGTGTACGAGGTCGACGGGGGTATTTT. Amino acids: CAWSVRGRRGYF. The V call is TRBV30, the J call TRBJ2-3; the D gene is possibly TRBD2 (5 bases). Germline V gene lookup returns CDR1 GTSNPN and CDR2 SVGIG (reference sequence). The ends were cut back, 0 bases at V and 14 bases at J, with 15 bases in the middle. The CDR3 runs to 12 residues.